This T cell receptor beta chain stems from a study of metastatic and nonmetastatic thyroid tumors. Study-level information: Malignant and benign thyroid patients had repertoires compared in peripheral blood and tumor or nodule tissue. Study-wide findings and caveats: Malignant thyroid tumors reportedly had TCR beta diversity that was significantly higher than in benign nodules, in blood and tumor.

Thyroid surgery was performed in patients who had received no treatment beforehand. The CDR3 is 14 residues long. The V and J ends lost 2 bases and 8 bases respectively, with 16 bases between them. Germline V gene lookup returns CDR1 SQVTM and CDR2 ANQGSEA. TCRdb re-called the PCR reads through MiXCR. The data contain 39,000 or so clones, approximately 19% of them seen just once; the ten biggest clones take up about a sixth. This clone was seen repeatedly, ten times or more. The antigen is not known. The sequence was obtained from a female donor with papillary thyroid cancer or a benign thyroid nodule (not recorded which). Some clones in this sample may be carry-over from other donors' samples. Input material: blood. This sequence joins TRBV29-1 and TRBJ2-1, with D possibly TRBD2 on 6 matching bases. The CDR3 loop reads CSVEPGVSRDEQFF. CDR3 nucleotides: TGCAGCGTTGAACCGGGAGTGAGTCGGGATGAGCAGTTCTTC.